The rows below give T cell receptor beta chains drawn from one sample of a study of cytomegalovirus exposure and HLA in healthy donors. Sequencing used immunoSEQ multiplex PCR; TCRdb keeps in-frame clones, though not all of them. The sample has some 60,000 clones, more than 75% seen once; the top ten hold roughly 5.6%. What was sequenced was PBMCs. The source of these receptors is a male donor in good health and CMV-seronegative. Each CDR3 is given with its conserved first and last residue. D genes are given only for firm matches. Size is stated for part of the rows, as once, few or many counts, or as a class when the clone is expanded.

>NA|TRBJ1-1|13|NA|TRBV7-9
CASSLGGGTEAFF
TGTGCCAGCAGCTTAGGGGGGGGCACTGAAGCTTTCTTT
>TRBD1|TRBJ1-2|15|NA|TRBV7-3
CASSPGTGVNYGYTF
TGTGCCAGCAGCCCAGGGACAGGGGTAAACTATGGCTACACCTTC
>TRBD1|TRBJ2-7|16|NA|TRBV4-3
CASSYSGTGETYEQYF
TGCGCCAGCAGCTACTCCGGGACAGGTGAGACCTACGAGCAGTACTTC
>TRBD1|TRBJ2-7|16|NA|TRBV25-1
CASSESTGVPIGEQYF
TGTGCCAGCAGTGAATCAACAGGGGTGCCAATCGGAGAGCAGTACTTC
>NA|TRBJ2-1|17|NA|TRBV7-2
CASSSAGTPSVYNEQFF
TGTGCCAGCAGCTCCGCCGGGACTCCGAGCGTCTACAATGAGCAGTTCTTC
>NA|TRBJ1-2|12|NA|TRBV6-5
CASKGTNYGYTF
TGTGCCAGCAAGGGGACAAACTATGGCTACACCTTC
>NA|TRBJ1-2|15|NA|TRBV28
CASSRQNFINYGYTF
TGTGCCAGCAGTCGACAGAACTTCATAAACTATGGCTACACCTTC
>NA|TRBJ1-4|14|NA|TRBV5-1
CASSPTDNNEKLFF
TGCGCCAGCAGCCCGACAGACAACAATGAAAAACTGTTTTTT
>TRBD1|TRBJ2-7|14|once|TRBV30
CAWSLTGGNDEQYF
TGTGCCTGGAGCTTGACAGGGGGCAACGACGAGCAGTACTTC
>NA|TRBJ2-3|14|few|TRBV6-5
CASRLVLSTDTQYF
TGTGCCAGCAGACTGGTACTAAGCACAGATACGCAGTATTTT
>NA|TRBJ2-6|16|NA|TRBV2
CASSEGALGGANVLTF
TGTGCCAGCAGTGAAGGGGCCCTCGGTGGGGCCAACGTCCTGACTTTC
>NA|TRBJ1-1|19|NA|TRBV2
CASSETVPGGRVRNTEAFF
TGTGCCAGCAGTGAGACCGTACCCGGGGGTAGGGTGAGGAACACTGAAGCTTTCTTT
>NA|TRBJ1-6|16|NA|TRBV9
CASSATPSSYNSPLHF
TGTGCCAGCAGCGCGACACCCAGCTCCTATAATTCACCCCTCCACTTT
>NA|TRBJ1-3|12|NA|TRBV6-5
CASKTPGNTIYF
TGTGCCAGCAAGACACCTGGAAACACCATATATTTT
>NA|TRBJ1-6|19|once|TRBV7-6
CASSPGGGLPSSYNSPLHF
TGTGCCAGCAGCCCCGGGGGAGGACTTCCGAGCTCCTATAATTCACCCCTCCACTTT
>TRBD1|TRBJ1-1|15|NA|TRBV19
CASSIRDRGNTEAFF
TGTGCCAGTAGTATTAGAGACAGGGGAAACACTGAAGCTTTCTTT
>NA|TRBJ1-2|14|once|TRBV27
CASSSSDRGNGYTF
NA
>TRBD2|TRBJ2-2|15|NA|TRBV5-1
CASQPGLAGTGELFF
TGCGCCAGCCAACCGGGACTAGCGGGGACCGGGGAGCTGTTTTTT
>TRBD1|TRBJ1-2|14|NA|TRBV5-1
CASSLGQGSDGYTF
TGCGCCAGCAGCTTGGGACAGGGATCGGATGGCTACACCTTC
>NA|TRBJ2-3|15|NA|TRBV29-1
CSVGDRGKVTDTQYF
TGCAGCGTGGGCGACAGAGGAAAGGTTACAGATACGCAGTATTTT
>TRBD1|TRBJ2-3|15|NA|TRBV10-3
CAISGQGQSTDTQYF
TGTGCCATCTCGGGACAGGGCCAGAGCACAGATACGCAGTATTTT
>TRBD2|TRBJ2-7|14|NA|TRBV11-3
CASSSGGNSYEQYF
TGTGCCAGCAGCTCCGGGGGGAACTCCTACGAGCAGTACTTC
>TRBD1|TRBJ1-2|13|NA|TRBV5-4
CASSTGTGDGYTF
TGTGCCAGCAGCACCGGGACAGGGGATGGCTACACCTTC
>NA|TRBJ2-7|13|few|TRBV5-6
CASSLFGSYEQYF
TGTGCCAGCAGCTTGTTCGGCTCCTACGAGCAGTACTTC
>NA|TRBJ2-7|14|NA|TRBV4-3
CASSQNDQGRKQYF
TGCGCCAGCAGCCAAAATGATCAAGGGAGGAAGCAGTACTTC
>NA|TRBJ1-5|16|NA|TRBV4-1
CASSQLDSRSNQPQHF
TGCGCCAGCAGCCAGCTCGACAGTAGAAGCAATCAGCCCCAGCATTTT
>NA|TRBJ1-2|17|NA|TRBV7-8
CASSLVGAKSQSYGYTF
TGTGCCAGCAGCTTAGTGGGGGCCAAATCACAATCCTATGGCTACACCTTC
>TRBD1|TRBJ1-1|14|NA|TRBV18
CASSPIQGGTEAFF
TGTGCCAGCTCACCAATACAGGGGGGCACTGAAGCTTTCTTT
>NA|TRBJ1-1|13|NA|TRBV2
CASSEAQGTEAFF
TGTGCCAGCAGTGAGGCCCAGGGCACTGAAGCTTTCTTT
>TRBD1|TRBJ1-1|13|NA|TRBV4-3
CASSLDRDTEAFF
TGCGCCAGCAGCCTAGACAGGGACACTGAAGCTTTCTTT
>NA|TRBJ1-1|15|NA|TRBV15
CATSRGGEANTEAFF
TGTGCCACCAGCCGAGGGGGGGAAGCCAACACTGAAGCTTTCTTT
>NA|TRBJ1-1|12|few|TRBV9
CASSVQNGLAFF
TGTGCCAGCAGCGTACAGAACGGGTTAGCTTTCTTT
>TRBD1|TRBJ1-4|13|NA|TRBV30
CAGTGALSEKLFF
TGTGCCGGGACAGGGGCCCTATCTGAAAAACTGTTTTTT
>NA|TRBJ2-2|14|few|TRBV5-5
CASSPEGFTGELFF
TGTGCCAGCAGCCCGGAGGGGTTCACCGGGGAGCTGTTTTTT
>NA|TRBJ2-1|12|NA|TRBV9
CASSVAIGEQFF
TGTGCCAGCAGCGTAGCTATCGGTGAGCAGTTCTTC
>TRBD1|TRBJ1-1|15|NA|TRBV7-2
CASSYGQGGEREAFF
TGTGCCAGCAGCTATGGACAGGGGGGGGAGCGGGAAGCTTTCTTT
>NA|TRBJ1-2|15|NA|TRBV10-3
CAISESRQGYYGYTF
TGTGCCATCAGTGAGTCCCGCCAGGGTTATTATGGCTACACCTTC
>TRBD2|TRBJ2-1|15|NA|TRBV10-3
CAISEVAGGPNEQFF
TGTGCCATCAGTGAGGTAGCGGGGGGGCCGAATGAGCAGTTCTTC
>NA|TRBJ2-5|17|once|TRBV5-1
CASSLEGSGGVQETQYF
TGCGCCAGCAGCTTGGAGGGCAGTGGAGGGGTTCAAGAGACCCAGTACTTC
>NA|TRBJ2-7|13|NA|TRBV15
CATSRRQGGEQYF
TGTGCCACCAGCAGAAGACAGGGAGGCGAGCAGTACTTC
>NA|TRBJ2-5|15|NA|TRBV4-3
CASSQVQGPRETQYF
TGCGCCAGCAGCCAAGTACAGGGACCCCGAGAGACCCAGTACTTC
>NA|TRBJ2-1|17|NA|TRBV5-1
CASSLISVGSSYNEQFF
TGCGCCAGCAGCTTGATTTCCGTGGGCAGCTCCTACAATGAGCAGTTCTTC
>NA|TRBJ2-7|12|NA|TRBV14
CASSQTGYEQYF
TGTGCCAGCAGCCAGACAGGCTACGAGCAGTACTTC
>NA|TRBJ2-1|13|NA|TRBV7-2
CASSLGRNDEQFF
TGTGCCAGCAGCTTAGGCAGGAACGATGAGCAGTTCTTC
>TRBD1|TRBJ2-3|14|once|TRBV7-3
CASSSGTGYDTQYF
TGTGCCAGCAGCTCCGGGACAGGGTATGATACGCAGTATTTT
>NA|TRBJ1-1|14|NA|TRBV5-4
CASSFRGAGTEAFF
TGTGCCAGCAGCTTCCGGGGCGCGGGGACTGAAGCTTTCTTT
>NA|TRBJ1-5|13|few|TRBV30
CAWSGGDNQPQHF
TGTGCCTGGAGTGGGGGAGACAATCAGCCCCAGCATTTT
>TRBD1|TRBJ2-5|14|NA|TRBV12-5
CASGPGQGEGWQYF
TGTGCTAGTGGTCCCGGACAGGGAGAGGGTTGGCAGTACTTC
>TRBD1|TRBJ1-1|14|once|TRBV6-1
CASSGRQGVTEAFF
TGTGCCAGCAGTGGGCGACAGGGGGTAACTGAAGCTTTCTTT
>NA|TRBJ1-1|17|once|TRBV4-1
CASRARGGQGTNTEAFF
TGCGCCAGCAGGGCTAGGGGGGGGCAGGGAACTAACACTGAAGCTTTCTTT